The entry below describes one TCR beta chain. The time point is: cycle 4 day 1 (C4D1), after more than five weeks of nivolumab. Each of the patients experienced relapse following autologous stem cell transplantation, and their brentuximab vedotin exposure differed. Out of thawed PBMCs, magnetic negative selection purified CD4+ T cells. This table comes from immunoSEQ multiplex PCR, and its TCRdb copy is limited to in-frame clones, with some not included. The data show around 37,000 clones, 92% seen once. This sample is drawn from a study of PD-1 blockade in classical Hodgkin lymphoma. Per germline, CDR1 MNHNS and CDR2 SASEGT. Trimming took 1 base from V and 8 from J, leaving 14 bases between them. CDR3 length equals 15 residues.

The receptor was isolated from a human donor with classical Hodgkin lymphoma. The source material was CD4+ T cells from blood, sampled before the fourth cycle of nivolumab. The V gene is TRBV6-1, the J gene TRBJ1-4; D is possibly TRBD1 (5 bases). CDR3 sequence reads: CASSEVRGWREKLFF. The CDR3 DNA is TGTGCCAGCAGTGAAGTGAGGGGTTGGCGGGAAAAACTGTTTTTT.